This T cell receptor (beta chain) comes out of a study of cytomegalovirus exposure and HLA in healthy donors. Germline CDR1 SNHLY, CDR2 FYNNEI. V lost 7 bases and J lost 8, with 14 bases in between. The CDR3 contains 12 residues. PCR amplification relied on 60 Vbeta primers (plus 13 Jbeta primers). The table came from immunoSEQ multiplex PCR; TCRdb's copy has only in-frame clones and leaves some out. The repertoire includes around 170,000 clones, about 84% of them detected once, and around 4% sits in the top ten. The specimen sequenced was PBMCs. The chain combines TRBV2 with TRBJ1-2, with a weak D call TRBD1 (5 bases). The receptor was derived from a man in his forties or fifties in good health and CMV-seronegative. CDR3 residues: CASIAAGIGYTF. CDR3 DNA sequence: TGTGCCAGCATTGCGGCAGGGATAGGCTACACCTTC.